These 9 T cell receptor beta chains came from one sample sequenced in a study of cytomegalovirus exposure and HLA in healthy donors. Primers included in the PCR were 60 Vbeta and 13 Jbeta primers. Here immunoSEQ multiplex PCR was the method, and the copy in TCRdb shows in-frame clones only, minus some. The sample contains about 180,000 clones, about 80% of which appear only once. Sequenced sample: PBMCs. These TCRs come from a man between 40 and 49 years old in good health and CMV-seropositive.

The count of this clone is one. CDR3 residues: CASSPGTGGPYEQYF. The CDR3 DNA is TGTGCCAGCAGCCCAGGGACAGGGGGCCCCTACGAGCAGTACTTC. The chain uses TRBV7-2 and TRBJ2-7; TRBD1 matches 12 bases. The V gene end was trimmed by 5 bases and the J gene end by 2 bases; junction bases not matched to a gene: 4. There are 15 residues in the CDR3. In germline, CDR1 is SGHTA, CDR2 FQGNSA.

The table lists this clone with a few counts. The chain combines TRBV13 with TRBJ2-7; maybe TRBD1 (7 bases). Germline V gene data show CDR1 as PRHDT and CDR2 as FYEKMQ (reference sequence). V was trimmed by 5 bases and J by 1 base, leaving 9 bases between them. The CDR3 is 13 amino acids. The CDR3: CASSQGGSYEQYF. CDR3 sequence (DNA): TGTGCCAGCAGCCAGGGGGGTTCCTACGAGCAGTACTTC. The whole variable domain, filled in from reference TRBV13 and TRBJ2-7, reads AAGVIQSPRHLIKEKRETATLKCYPIPRHDTVYWYQQGPGQDPQFLISFYEKMQSDKGSIPDRFSAQQFSDYHSELNMSSLELGDSALYFCASSQGGSYEQYFGPGTRLTVT.

V and J are TRBV7-9 and TRBJ1-6, with 9 bases lining up with TRBD1. This CDR3 has 15 residues. The trim removed 1 base at V and 8 bases at J, leaving 3 bases unmatched. Germline CDR1 SEHNR, CDR2 FQNEAQ (reference sequence). Here the CDR3 DNA reads TGTGCCAGCAGCTTAGTTAGACAGGGGGATTCACCCCTCCACTTT. Translated, it gives CASSLVRQGDSPLHF.

V and J are TRBV5-1 and TRBJ1-4, with D perhaps TRBD1 (5 bases). Germline assignment: CDR1 SGHRS and CDR2 YFSETQ. V dropped 4 bases and J dropped 10 bases, with 20 bases sitting between them. The CDR3 consists of 15 residues. In DNA, the CDR3 is TGCGCCAGCAGCCCACGGACATCAGAAGTAGGAAAACTGTTTTTT. Protein: CASSPRTSEVGKLFF.

This chain links TRBV19 with TRBJ1-3, with D possibly being TRBD1 (5 bases). Between the trimmed V and J ends, which lost 3 bases and 1 base, there was a span of 10 bases. Germline CDR1 and CDR2: LNHDA and SQIVND (reference sequence). The CDR3 covers 15 residues. CDR3 region: CASSMGLFSGNTIYF. CDR3 bases: TGTGCCAGTAGTATGGGACTTTTTTCTGGAAACACCATATATTTT.

This clone was seen only a few times. The V gene is TRBV2, the J gene TRBJ2-6; the D is unclear. The germline CDR1 and CDR2 sequences are SNHLY and FYNNEI. The CDR3 has 16 residues. Trimming left V 7 bases short and J 1 base short, with 14 bases between. CDR3 loop: CASTPTQVSGANVLTF. CDR3 nucleotide sequence: TGTGCCAGCACCCCAACCCAGGTGTCTGGGGCCAACGTCCTGACTTTC.

The chain carries TRBV28 and TRBJ1-2; D possibly corresponds to TRBD1 (5 bases). The ends were cut back, 6 bases at V and 4 bases at J, with 21 bases in the middle. The CDR3 runs 16 residues. Germline V lookup: CDR1 MDHEN, CDR2 SYDVKM. This chain's CDR3 is CASRGQGPSRSYGYTF. As DNA, the CDR3 is TGTGCCAGCAGAGGGCAGGGCCCCTCACGTTCCTATGGCTACACCTTC.

V usage is TRBV7-9 and J usage is TRBJ1-5; a weak D match, TRBD1 (6 bases). Germline V CDR1 and CDR2: SEHNR, FQNEAQ (reference sequence). Between the trimmed V and J ends, which lost 1 base and 5 bases, there was a span of 18 bases. The CDR3 extends over 17 amino acids. CDR3 sequence (DNA): TGTGCCAGCAGCTTAGAGGGCACAGGGCGAGGTTATCAGCCCCAGCATTTT. It specifies CASSLEGTGRGYQPQHF.

This chain connects TRBV4-2 to TRBJ2-2; 9 nucleotides agree with TRBD2. Germline V CDR1 and CDR2: LGHNA, YNFKEQ. CDR3 length equals 16 residues. V shed 4 bases and J 6 bases; nucleotides not matched to a gene: 9. Here the CDR3 reads CASSLYSGSDAGELFF. DNA for the CDR3: TGTGCCAGCAGCCTCTATAGCGGGAGTGATGCCGGGGAGCTGTTTTTT.